This T cell receptor (beta chain) was observed in a study of T cells in Graves' hyperthyroidism and ophthalmopathy. Overall study: It was at initial diagnosis, before any treatment, that peripheral blood was collected. Regarding the study as a whole: Blood also contained most expanded thyroid clonotypes above 0.001.

The CDR3 length is 15 residues. V was clipped by 0 bases and J by 3 bases; unmatched bases: 4. Germline V gives CDR1 SGHDN, CDR2 FVKESK. Predating any ophthalmopathy symptoms, the blood sample was taken at first hyperthyroidism diagnosis. The source of the PBMCs was about 10 ml of fresh peripheral blood. TCR beta CDR3 region amplification was performed from RNA transcripts. TCR CDR3 regions were first amplified by RT-PCR with HTBI primers. Each CDR3 protein is one row after TCRdb ran MiXCR on the multiplex PCR reads. The sample includes roughly 580,000 distinct CDR3 sequences, 14% of them seen just once. Concerning this clonotype: Its antigen is currently unknown.

Sequenced sample: blood. The chain uses TRBV14 and TRBJ1-1; 7 bases agree with TRBD1. The receptor's source is a woman under 40 with Graves' hyperthyroidism that later progressed to Graves' ophthalmopathy. Here the CDR3 reads CASSQEQGKYTEAFF. The CDR3 DNA is TGTGCCAGCAGCCAAGAACAGGGGAAATACACTGAAGCTTTCTTT.